This paragraph reports one T cell receptor beta chain. Its antigen is not identified. This sample is drawn from a study of T cells in localized non-small cell lung cancer. General study findings and limits: Greater T cell density in blood accompanied longer overall survival.

Trimming stripped 3 bases from V and 0 bases from J, with 9 bases between. CDR1 MNHEY and CDR2 SVGAGI come from the germline V gene. This CDR3 spans 14 amino acids. Data came from immunoSEQ multiplex PCR; TCRdb stores just in-frame clones and leaves some out. Counted here are tens of thousands of clones, 75% to 90% occurring once; the ten biggest clones make up approximately 4%. The chain uses TRBV6-5 and TRBJ2-7, with D possibly being TRBD1 (5 bases). The source was peripheral blood, collected before any cancer treatment. The sequence was collected from a woman aged 35-70 years with stage I lung adenocarcinoma. CDR3 DNA: TGTGCCAGCAGTTATCAGGGAAGCTCCTACGAGCAGTACTTC. Its translation: CASSYQGSSYEQYF.